This T cell receptor beta chain was sequenced in a study of CD8+CD57+ T cells in acquired aplastic anemia. With 7 bases clipped from V and 3 bases from J, the junction kept 6 bases outside the gene matches. The CDR3 contains 13 residues. For CDR3 and TCR beta VDJ profiling, genomic DNA was the template used. In TCRdb, the reads were re-called with MiXCR into one record per CDR3 protein. The sample includes 150,000 or so distinct CDR3 sequences, about 50% of them seen just once. Patients chosen for sequencing had CD8+CD57+ cells that had expanded, as shown by flow cytometry. This clonotype was counted a single time.

The receptor was isolated from a human donor with aplastic anemia. The J gene is TRBJ2-7, the V gene TRBV12-3 or TRBV12-4, with 7 positions matching TRBD1. Sequences were obtained from sorted CD4+, CD8+, or CD8+CD57+ T cells (not recorded which) from PBMCs. In DNA form, the CDR3 reads TGTGCCAGCAAAAGGGGGCGCATCTACGAGCAGTACTTC. It codes for CASKRGRIYEQYF.